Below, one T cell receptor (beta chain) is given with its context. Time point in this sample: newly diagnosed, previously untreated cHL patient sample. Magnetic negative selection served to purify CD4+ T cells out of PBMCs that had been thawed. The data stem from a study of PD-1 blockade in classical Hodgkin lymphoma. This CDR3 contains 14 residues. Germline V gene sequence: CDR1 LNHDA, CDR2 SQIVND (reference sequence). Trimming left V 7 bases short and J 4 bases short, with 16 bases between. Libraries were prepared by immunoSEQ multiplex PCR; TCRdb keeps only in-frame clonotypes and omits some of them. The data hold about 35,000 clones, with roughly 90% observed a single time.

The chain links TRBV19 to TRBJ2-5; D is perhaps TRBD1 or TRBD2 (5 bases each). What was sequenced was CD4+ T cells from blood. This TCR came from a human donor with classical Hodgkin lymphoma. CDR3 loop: CASTSGGFPETQYF. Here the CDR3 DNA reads TGTGCCAGTACCAGTGGGGGTTTCCCAGAGACCCAGTACTTC. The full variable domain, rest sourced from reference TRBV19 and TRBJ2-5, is DGGITQSPKYLFRKEGQNVTLSCEQNLNHDAMYWYRQDPGQGLRLIYYSQIVNDFQKGDIAEGYSVSREKKESFPLTVTSAQKNPTAFYLCASTSGGFPETQYFGPGTRLLVL.